The sample holds a few counts of the clone carrying this T cell receptor (beta chain). What it binds is unknown. Per germline, CDR1 MNHEY and CDR2 SVGEGT. The V and J ends lost 8 bases and 7 bases, in that order; junction bases with no gene match: 10. The CDR3 contains 16 residues. Each CDR3 protein gets one entry after TCRdb re-called the reads with MiXCR. The sample shows about 270,000 distinct CDR3 sequences, approximately 22% of them seen only once. This entry is derived from a study of T cell repertoires in cytomegalovirus infection. Sequencing used cultured PBMCs, obtained from culture after CMV antigen stimulation. This receptor was obtained from a human donor in good health (CMV status not recorded). Some clones in this sample may be carry-over from other donors' samples. The genes are TRBV6-2 or TRBV6-3 and TRBJ2-1; 14 bases line up with TRBD2. CDR3 DNA: TGTGCCAGCCTAACCCCTCGGACTAGCGGGAGGAATGAGCAGTTCTTC. Its translation: CASLTPRTSGRNEQFF.